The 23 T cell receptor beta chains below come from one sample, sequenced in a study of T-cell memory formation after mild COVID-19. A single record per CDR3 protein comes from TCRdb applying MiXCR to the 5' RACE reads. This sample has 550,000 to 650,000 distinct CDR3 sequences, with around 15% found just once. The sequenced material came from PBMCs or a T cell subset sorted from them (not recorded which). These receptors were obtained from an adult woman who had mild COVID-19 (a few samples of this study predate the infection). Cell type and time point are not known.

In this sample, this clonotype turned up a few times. The CDR3 sequence is CASSLVEASSYEQYF. CDR3 bases: TGTGCCAGCAGCTTAGTAGAAGCAAGCTCCTACGAGCAGTACTTC. The chain couples TRBV7-8 to TRBJ2-7; D not certain. The CDR3 covers 15 residues. V was trimmed by 1 base and J by 0 bases, leaving 10 bases between them. Germline CDR1 and CDR2: SGHVS and FQNEAQ.

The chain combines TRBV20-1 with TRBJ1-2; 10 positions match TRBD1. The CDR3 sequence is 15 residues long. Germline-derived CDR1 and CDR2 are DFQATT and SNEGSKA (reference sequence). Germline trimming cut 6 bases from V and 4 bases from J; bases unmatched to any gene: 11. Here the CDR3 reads CSAFGQGESIYGYTF. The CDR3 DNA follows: TGCAGTGCATTCGGACAGGGGGAGAGTATCTATGGCTACACCTTC.

The CDR3 sequence is CASSQGYKLNTGELFF. Here the CDR3 DNA reads TGTGCCAGCAGCCAAGGGTACAAACTAAACACCGGGGAGCTGTTTTTT. The chain has TRBV5-4 and TRBJ2-2; D remains ambiguous. The CDR3 has 16 amino acids. Germline CDR1 reads SGHNT; CDR2 reads YYREEE (reference sequence). V was clipped by 4 bases and J by 2 bases, with 15 bases between them.

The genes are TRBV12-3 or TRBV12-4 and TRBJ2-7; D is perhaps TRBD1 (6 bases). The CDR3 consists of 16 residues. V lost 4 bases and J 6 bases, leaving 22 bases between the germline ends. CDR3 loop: CASSSAWELQGGEQYF. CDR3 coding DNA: TGTGCCAGCAGTTCAGCATGGGAATTACAGGGTGGCGAGCAGTACTTC.

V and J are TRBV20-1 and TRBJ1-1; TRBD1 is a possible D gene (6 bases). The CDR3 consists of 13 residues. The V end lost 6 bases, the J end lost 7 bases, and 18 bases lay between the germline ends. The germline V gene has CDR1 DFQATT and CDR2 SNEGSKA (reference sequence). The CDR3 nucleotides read TGCAGTGCGGCGGGGGGCTCGGGACTTGAAGCTTTCTTT. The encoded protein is CSAAGGSGLEAFF.

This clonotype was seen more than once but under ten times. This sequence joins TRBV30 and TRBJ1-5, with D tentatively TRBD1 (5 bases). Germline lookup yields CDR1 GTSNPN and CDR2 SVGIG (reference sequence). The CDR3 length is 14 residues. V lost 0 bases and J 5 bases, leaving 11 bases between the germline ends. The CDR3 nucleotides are TGTGCCTGGAGTGTCGCAGGGAGCGATCAGCCCCAGCATTTT. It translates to CAWSVAGSDQPQHF.

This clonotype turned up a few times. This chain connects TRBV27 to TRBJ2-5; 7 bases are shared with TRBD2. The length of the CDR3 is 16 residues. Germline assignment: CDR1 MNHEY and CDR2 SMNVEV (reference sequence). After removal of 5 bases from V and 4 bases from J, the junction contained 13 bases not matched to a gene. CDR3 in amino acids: CASSPQRTLAGETQYF. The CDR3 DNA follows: TGTGCCAGCAGTCCACAAAGAACCTTAGCGGGAGAGACCCAGTACTTC.

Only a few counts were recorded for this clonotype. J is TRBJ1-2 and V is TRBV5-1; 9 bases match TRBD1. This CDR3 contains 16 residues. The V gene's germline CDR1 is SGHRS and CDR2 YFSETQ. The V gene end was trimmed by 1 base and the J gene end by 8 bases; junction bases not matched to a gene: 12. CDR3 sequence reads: CASSLNRGRLLSGYTF. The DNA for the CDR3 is TGCGCCAGCAGCTTGAACAGGGGGCGCCTTCTGTCCGGCTACACCTTC.

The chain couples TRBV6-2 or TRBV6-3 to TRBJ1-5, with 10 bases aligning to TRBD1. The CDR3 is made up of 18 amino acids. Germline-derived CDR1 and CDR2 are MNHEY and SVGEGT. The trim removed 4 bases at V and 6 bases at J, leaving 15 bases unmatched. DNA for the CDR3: TGTGCCAGCAGTTTCTCCGGGACAGGGGCCACCTGGGGTCAGCCCCAGCATTTT. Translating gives CASSFSGTGATWGQPQHF.

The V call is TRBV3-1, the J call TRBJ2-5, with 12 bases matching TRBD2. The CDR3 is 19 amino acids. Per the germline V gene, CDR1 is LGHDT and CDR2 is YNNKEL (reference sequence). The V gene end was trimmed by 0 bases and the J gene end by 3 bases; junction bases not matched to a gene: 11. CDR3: CASSQDPGLAGSPKETQYF. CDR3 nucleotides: TGTGCCAGCAGCCAAGACCCCGGACTAGCGGGGTCCCCGAAAGAGACCCAGTACTTC.

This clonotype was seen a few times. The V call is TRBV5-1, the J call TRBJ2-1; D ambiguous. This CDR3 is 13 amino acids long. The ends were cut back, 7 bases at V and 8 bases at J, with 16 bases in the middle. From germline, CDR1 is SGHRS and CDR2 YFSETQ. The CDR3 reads CASSDNSQDEQFF. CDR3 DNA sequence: TGCGCCAGCTCTGATAATTCCCAGGATGAGCAGTTCTTC.

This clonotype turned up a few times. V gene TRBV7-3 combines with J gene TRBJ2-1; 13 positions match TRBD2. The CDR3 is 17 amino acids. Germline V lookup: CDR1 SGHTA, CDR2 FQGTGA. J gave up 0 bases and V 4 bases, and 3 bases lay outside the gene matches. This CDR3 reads CASSSWTSGSSYNEQFF. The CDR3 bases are TGTGCCAGCAGCTCCTGGACTAGCGGGAGCTCCTACAATGAGCAGTTCTTC.

CDR3 bases: TGTGCCAGCAGCTTAGGTCAGGGGCCCCAAGAGACCCAGTACTTC. Translated: CASSLGQGPQETQYF. The chain links TRBV7-6 to TRBJ2-5, with a possible D match to TRBD1 (6 bases). The CDR3 extends over 15 amino acids. The ends were cut back, 1 base at V and 1 base at J, with 10 bases in the middle. Germline V CDR1 and CDR2: SGHVS, FNYEAQ.

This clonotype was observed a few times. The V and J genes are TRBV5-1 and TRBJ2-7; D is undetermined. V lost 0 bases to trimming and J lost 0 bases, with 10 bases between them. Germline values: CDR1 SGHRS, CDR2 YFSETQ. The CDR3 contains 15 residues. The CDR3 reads CASSLEGHSSYEQYF. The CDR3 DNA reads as TGCGCCAGCAGCTTGGAAGGGCATAGCTCCTACGAGCAGTACTTC.

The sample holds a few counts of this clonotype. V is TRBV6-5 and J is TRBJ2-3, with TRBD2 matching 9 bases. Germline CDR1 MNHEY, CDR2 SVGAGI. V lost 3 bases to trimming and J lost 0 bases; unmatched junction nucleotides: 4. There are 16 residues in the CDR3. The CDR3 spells CASSYSTSGSTDTQYF. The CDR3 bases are TGTGCCAGCAGTTATTCGACTAGCGGTAGCACAGATACGCAGTATTTT.

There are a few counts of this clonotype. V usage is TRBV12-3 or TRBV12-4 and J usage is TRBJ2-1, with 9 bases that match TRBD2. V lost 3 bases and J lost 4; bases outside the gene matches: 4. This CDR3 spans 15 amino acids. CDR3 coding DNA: TGTGCCAGCAGTTTTACCCTAGCGGGATACAATGAGCAGTTCTTC. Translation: CASSFTLAGYNEQFF.

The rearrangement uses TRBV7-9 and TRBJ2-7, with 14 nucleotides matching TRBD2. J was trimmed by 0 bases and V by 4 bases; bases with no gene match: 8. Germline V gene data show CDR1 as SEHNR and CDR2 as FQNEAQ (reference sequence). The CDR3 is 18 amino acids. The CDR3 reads CASSSIQTSGRVSYEQYF. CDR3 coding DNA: TGTGCCAGCAGCTCCATCCAGACTAGCGGGAGGGTCTCCTACGAGCAGTACTTC.

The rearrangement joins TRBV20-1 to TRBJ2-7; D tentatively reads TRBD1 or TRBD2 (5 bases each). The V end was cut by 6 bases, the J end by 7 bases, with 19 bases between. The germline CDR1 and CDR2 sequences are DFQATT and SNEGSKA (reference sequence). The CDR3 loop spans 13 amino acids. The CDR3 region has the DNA TGCAGTGCAACGAAAGGACTGGGACGGGAGCAGTACTTC. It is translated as CSATKGLGREQYF.

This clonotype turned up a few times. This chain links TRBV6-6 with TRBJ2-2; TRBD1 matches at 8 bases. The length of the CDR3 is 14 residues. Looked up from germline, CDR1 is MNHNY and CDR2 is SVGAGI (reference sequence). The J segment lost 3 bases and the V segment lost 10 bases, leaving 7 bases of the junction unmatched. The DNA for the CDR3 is TGTGCCACAAATCCACAGGGGGACACCGGGGAGCTGTTTTTT. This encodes CATNPQGDTGELFF.

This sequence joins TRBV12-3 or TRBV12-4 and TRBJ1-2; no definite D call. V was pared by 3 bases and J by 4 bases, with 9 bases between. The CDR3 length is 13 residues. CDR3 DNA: TGTGCCAGCAGTTTCCGGCAGCTCTATGGCTACACCTTC. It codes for CASSFRQLYGYTF.

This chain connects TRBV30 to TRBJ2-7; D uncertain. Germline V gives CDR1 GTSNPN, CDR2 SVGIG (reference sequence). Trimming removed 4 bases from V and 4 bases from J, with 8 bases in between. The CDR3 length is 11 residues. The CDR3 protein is CAWTRRYEQYF. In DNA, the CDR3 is TGTGCCTGGACTAGGCGGTACGAGCAGTACTTC.

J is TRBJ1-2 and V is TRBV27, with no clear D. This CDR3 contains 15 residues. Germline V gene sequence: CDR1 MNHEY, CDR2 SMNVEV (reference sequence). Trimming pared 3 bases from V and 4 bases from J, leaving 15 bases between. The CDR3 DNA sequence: TGTGCCAGCAGTTTGAAACCACAAACTATCTATGGCTACACCTTC. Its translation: CASSLKPQTIYGYTF.

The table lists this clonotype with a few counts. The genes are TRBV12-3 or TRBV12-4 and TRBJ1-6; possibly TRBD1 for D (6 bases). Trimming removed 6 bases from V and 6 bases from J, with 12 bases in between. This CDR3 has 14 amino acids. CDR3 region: CASSRQVLNSPLHF. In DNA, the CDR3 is TGTGCCAGCAGCCGACAGGTACTTAATTCACCCCTCCACTTT.